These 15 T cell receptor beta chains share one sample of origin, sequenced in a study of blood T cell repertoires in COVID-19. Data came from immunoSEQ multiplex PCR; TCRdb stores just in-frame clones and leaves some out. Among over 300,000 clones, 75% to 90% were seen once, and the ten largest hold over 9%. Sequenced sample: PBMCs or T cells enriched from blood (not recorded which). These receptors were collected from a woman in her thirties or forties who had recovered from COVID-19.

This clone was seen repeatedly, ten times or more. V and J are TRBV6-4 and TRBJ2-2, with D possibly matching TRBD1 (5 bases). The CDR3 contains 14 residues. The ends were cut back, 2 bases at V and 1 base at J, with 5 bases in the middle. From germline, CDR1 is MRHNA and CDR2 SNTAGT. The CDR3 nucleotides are TGTGCCAGCAGTGACGGACAGAACACCGGGGAGCTGTTTTTT. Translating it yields CASSDGQNTGELFF.

The CDR3 spells CASSLVLAAKGNEQYF. In DNA form, the CDR3 reads TGTGCCAGCAGCTTAGTACTAGCGGCTAAGGGCAACGAGCAGTACTTC. V gene TRBV11-3 combines with J gene TRBJ2-7, with 8 positions matching TRBD2. Germline values: CDR1 SGHNT, CDR2 YENEEA. The CDR3 runs 16 residues. Germline trimming cut 1 base from V and 5 bases from J; bases unmatched to any gene: 10.

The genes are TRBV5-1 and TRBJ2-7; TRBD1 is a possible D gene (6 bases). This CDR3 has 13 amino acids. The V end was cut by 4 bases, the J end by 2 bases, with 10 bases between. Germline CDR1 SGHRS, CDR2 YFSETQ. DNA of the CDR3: TGCGCCAGCAGCCCCGGGACAACCTACGAGCAGTACTTC. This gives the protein CASSPGTTYEQYF.

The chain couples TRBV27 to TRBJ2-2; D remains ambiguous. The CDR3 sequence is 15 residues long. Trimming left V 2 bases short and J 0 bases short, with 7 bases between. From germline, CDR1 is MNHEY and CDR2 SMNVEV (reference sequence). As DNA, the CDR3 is TGTGCCAGCAGTTTAAGACAATCGAACACCGGGGAGCTGTTTTTT. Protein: CASSLRQSNTGELFF.

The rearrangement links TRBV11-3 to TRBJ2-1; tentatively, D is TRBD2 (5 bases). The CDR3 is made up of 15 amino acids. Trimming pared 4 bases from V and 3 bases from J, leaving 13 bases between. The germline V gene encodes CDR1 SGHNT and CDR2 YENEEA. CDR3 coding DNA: TGTGCCAGCAGCTATCTAGCCGCAATCTACAATGAGCAGTTCTTC. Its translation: CASSYLAAIYNEQFF. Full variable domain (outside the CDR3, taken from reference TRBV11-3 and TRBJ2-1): EAGVVQSPRYKIIEKKQPVAFWCNPISGHNTLYWYLQNLGQGPELLIRYENEEAVDDSQLPKDRFSAERLKGVDSTLKIQPAELGDSAVYLCASSYLAAIYNEQFFGPGTRLTVL.

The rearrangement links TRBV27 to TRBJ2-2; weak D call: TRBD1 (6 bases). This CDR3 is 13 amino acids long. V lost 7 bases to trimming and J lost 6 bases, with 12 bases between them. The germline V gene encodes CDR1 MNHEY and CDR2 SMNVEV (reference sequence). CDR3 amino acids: CASTQQGSGELFF. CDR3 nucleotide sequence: TGTGCCAGCACCCAACAGGGCTCCGGGGAGCTGTTTTTT.

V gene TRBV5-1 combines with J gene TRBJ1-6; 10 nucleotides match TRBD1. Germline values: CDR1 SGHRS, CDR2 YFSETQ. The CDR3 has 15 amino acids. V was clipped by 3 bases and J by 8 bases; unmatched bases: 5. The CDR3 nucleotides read TGCGCCAGCAGCTATTTTGACAGGGGGCATTCACCCCTCCACTTT. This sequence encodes CASSYFDRGHSPLHF.

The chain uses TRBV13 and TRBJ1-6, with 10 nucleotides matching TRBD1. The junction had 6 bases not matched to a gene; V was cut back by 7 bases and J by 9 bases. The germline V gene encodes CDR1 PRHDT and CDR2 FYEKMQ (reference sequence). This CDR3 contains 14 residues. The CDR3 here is CASTQGTGVSPLHF. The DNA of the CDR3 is TGTGCCAGCACCCAGGGGACAGGGGTTTCACCCCTCCACTTT. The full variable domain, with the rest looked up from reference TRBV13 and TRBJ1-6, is AAGVIQSPRHLIKEKRETATLKCYPIPRHDTVYWYQQGPGQDPQFLISFYEKMQSDKGSIPDRFSAQQFSDYHSELNMSSLELGDSALYFCASTQGTGVSPLHFGNGTRLTVT.

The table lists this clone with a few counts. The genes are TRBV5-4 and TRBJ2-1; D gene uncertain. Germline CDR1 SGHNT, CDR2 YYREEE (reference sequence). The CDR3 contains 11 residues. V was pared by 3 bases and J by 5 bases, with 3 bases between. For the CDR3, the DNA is TGTGCCAGCAGCTACAACAATGAGCAGTTCTTC. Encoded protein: CASSYNNEQFF.

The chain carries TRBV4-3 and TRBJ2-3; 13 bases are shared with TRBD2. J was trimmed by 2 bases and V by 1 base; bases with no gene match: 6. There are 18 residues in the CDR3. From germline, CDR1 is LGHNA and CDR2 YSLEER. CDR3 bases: TGCGCCAGCAGCCAAGTCGGACTAGCGGGGGCGGCCACAGATACGCAGTATTTT. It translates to CASSQVGLAGAATDTQYF.

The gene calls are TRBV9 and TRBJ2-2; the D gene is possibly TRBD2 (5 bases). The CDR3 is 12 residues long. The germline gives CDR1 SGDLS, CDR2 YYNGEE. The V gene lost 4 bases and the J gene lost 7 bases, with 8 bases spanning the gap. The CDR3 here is CASSLSGGELFF. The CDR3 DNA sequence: TGTGCCAGCAGCCTAAGCGGCGGGGAGCTGTTTTTT.

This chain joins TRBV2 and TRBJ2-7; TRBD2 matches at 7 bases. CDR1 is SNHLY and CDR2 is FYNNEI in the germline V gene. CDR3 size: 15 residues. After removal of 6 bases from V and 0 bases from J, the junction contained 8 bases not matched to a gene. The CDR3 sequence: CASRSGNIYSYEQYF. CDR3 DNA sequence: TGTGCCAGCAGGAGCGGGAACATCTACTCCTACGAGCAGTACTTC. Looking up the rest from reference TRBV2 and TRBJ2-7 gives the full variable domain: EPEVTQTPSHQVTQMGQEVILRCVPISNHLYFYWYRQILGQKVEFLVSFYNNEISEKSEIFDDQFSVERPDGSNFTLKIRSTKLEDSAMYFCASRSGNIYSYEQYFGPGTRLTVT.

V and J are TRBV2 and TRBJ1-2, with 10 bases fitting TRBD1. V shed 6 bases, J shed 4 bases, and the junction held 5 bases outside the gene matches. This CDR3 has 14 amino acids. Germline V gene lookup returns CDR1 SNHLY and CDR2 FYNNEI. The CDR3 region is CASRPGTGVYGYTF. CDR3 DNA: TGTGCCAGCAGACCCGGGACAGGGGTCTATGGCTACACCTTC.

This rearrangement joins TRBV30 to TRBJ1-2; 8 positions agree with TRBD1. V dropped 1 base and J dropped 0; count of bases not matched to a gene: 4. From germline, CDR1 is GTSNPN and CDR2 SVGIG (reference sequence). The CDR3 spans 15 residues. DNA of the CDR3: TGTGCCTGGAGTGCCGACAGGGGATCTAACTATGGCTACACCTTC. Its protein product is CAWSADRGSNYGYTF.

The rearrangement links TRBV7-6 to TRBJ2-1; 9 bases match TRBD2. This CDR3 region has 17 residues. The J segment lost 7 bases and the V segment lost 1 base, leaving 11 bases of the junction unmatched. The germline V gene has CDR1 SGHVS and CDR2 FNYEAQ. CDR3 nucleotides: TGTGCCAGCAGCTTAGGTGCTGGGACTAGCTATATGAATGAGCAGTTCTTC. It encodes CASSLGAGTSYMNEQFF. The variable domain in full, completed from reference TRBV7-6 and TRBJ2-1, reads GAGVSQSPRYKVTKRGQDVALRCDPISGHVSLYWYRQALGQGPEFLTYFNYEAQQDKSGLPNDRFSAERPEGSISTLTIQRTEQRDSAMYRCASSLGAGTSYMNEQFFGPGTRLTVL.